The clone carrying this TCR beta chain was counted many times. Its matching antigen is unknown. The sample originates from a study of T cell repertoires in cytomegalovirus infection. Study details: Matching HLA type, along with CMV infection, was indicated by public TCR beta signatures.

The CDR3 length is 15 residues. The V end lost 1 base, the J end lost 0 bases, and 7 bases lay between the germline ends. Per the germline V gene, CDR1 is SGHTA and CDR2 is FQGNSA. Study conclusions and caveats: HLA-C-restricted, CMV-specific TCR beta clonotypes were dominant ex vivo.

From the reads, TCRdb called clonotypes with MiXCR, one entry per CDR3 protein. Here the sample spans 270,000 or so distinct CDR3 sequences, around 15% being singletons. The sequence was collected from a human donor in good health (CMV status not recorded). Some clones in this sample may be carry-over from other donors' samples. The rearrangement uses TRBV7-2 and TRBJ1-5; D remains unclear. Sequenced sample: CD8+ T cells from PBMCs. As DNA, the CDR3 is TGTGCCAGCAGCTTAGTACAGAGTAGCAATCAGCCCCAGCATTTT. Translated, it gives CASSLVQSSNQPQHF. Full variable domain (outside the CDR3, taken from reference TRBV7-2 and TRBJ1-5): GAGVSQSPSNKVTEKGKDVELRCDPISGHTALYWYRQSLGQGLEFLIYFQGNSAPDKSGLPSDRFSAERTGGSVSTLTIQRTQQEDSAVYLCASSLVQSSNQPQHFGDGTRLSIL.